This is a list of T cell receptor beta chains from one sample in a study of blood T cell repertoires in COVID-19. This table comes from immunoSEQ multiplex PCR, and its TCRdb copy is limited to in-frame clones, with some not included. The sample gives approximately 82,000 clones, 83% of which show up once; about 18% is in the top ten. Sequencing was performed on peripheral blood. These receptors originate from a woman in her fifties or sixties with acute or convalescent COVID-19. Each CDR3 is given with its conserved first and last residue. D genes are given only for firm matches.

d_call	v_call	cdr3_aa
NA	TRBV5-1	CASSPRVSIRGSYNEQFF
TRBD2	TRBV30	CAWTFSGSWADTQYF
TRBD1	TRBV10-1	CASSLGQGGLLDEQYF
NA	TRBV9	CASGQGGDIQYF
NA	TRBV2	CASSDGVGYNEQFF
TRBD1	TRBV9	CASSRIVGTGISGANVLTF
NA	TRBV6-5	CASSNRYGYTF
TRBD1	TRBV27	CASSQQGMNTEAFF
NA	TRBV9	CASSEDMWGKYEQYF
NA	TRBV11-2	CASSRTLRSGYTF
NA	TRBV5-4	CASSSNRGYSPLHF
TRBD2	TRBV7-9	CASSLDGGWLFNEQFF
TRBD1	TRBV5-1	CASSPGQGAGEQYF
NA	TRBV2	CASSGQIGSLSGQPQHF
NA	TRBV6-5	CASRESGWDTIYF
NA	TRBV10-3	CAILPALGSYNEQFF